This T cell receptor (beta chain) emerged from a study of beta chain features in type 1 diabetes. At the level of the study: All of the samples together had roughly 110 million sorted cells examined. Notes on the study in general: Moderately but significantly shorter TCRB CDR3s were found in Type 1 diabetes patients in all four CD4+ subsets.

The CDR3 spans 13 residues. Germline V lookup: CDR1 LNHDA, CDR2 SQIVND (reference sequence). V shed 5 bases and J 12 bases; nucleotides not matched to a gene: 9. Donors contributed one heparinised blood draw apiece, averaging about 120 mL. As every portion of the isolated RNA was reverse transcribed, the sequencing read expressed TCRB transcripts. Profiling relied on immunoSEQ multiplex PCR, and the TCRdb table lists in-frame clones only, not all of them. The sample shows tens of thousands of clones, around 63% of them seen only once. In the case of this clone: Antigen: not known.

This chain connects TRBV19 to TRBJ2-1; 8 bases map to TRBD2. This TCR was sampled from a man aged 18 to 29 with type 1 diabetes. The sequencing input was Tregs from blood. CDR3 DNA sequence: TGTGCCAGTAGTTCCCAGCGGGAGTCTCTGCAGTTCTTC. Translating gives CASSSQRESLQFF.